The TCR beta chain under discussion was sequenced for a study of lymphopenia after photon versus proton radiotherapy. Study-wide points: Better survival with proton therapy was suggested as possible, not demonstrated. Post-nadir diversity loss with photons came from oligoclonal expansion, particularly CD8+ Temra cells. Proton therapy kept repertoires fairly stable, unlike photons, which gained effector/memory cells.

Comments on this clone: Its antigen is as yet unknown.

TCRdb keeps only in-frame clones here, not all; method: immunoSEQ multiplex PCR. The table has around 26,000 clones, roughly 80% seen once; the top ten hold less than 25%. CDR1 and CDR2 (germline): MDHEN, SYDVKM. This CDR3 has 14 residues. Trimming cost V 6 bases and J 7 bases, with 16 bases left between them. The chain joins TRBV28 to TRBJ2-1; TRBD1 or TRBD2 may be the D gene (5 bases each). The receptor comes from a woman in her 70s with pancreatic cancer. Sequences were derived from peripheral blood, sampled from a patient treated with proton-based radiotherapy. CDR3 protein: CASSYGMGRNEQFF. The CDR3 DNA sequence: TGTGCCAGCAGCTACGGGATGGGACGGAATGAGCAGTTCTTC. The full variable domain, in which reference TRBV28 and TRBJ2-1 provide the parts outside the CDR3, is DVKVTQSSRYLVKRTGEKVFLECVQDMDHENMFWYRQDPGLGLRLIYFSYDVKMKEKGDIPEGYSVSREKKERFSLILESASTNQTSMYLCASSYGMGRNEQFFGPGTRLTVL.